Each of the 2 T cell receptor beta chains below was sequenced from the same sample in a study of T cells in tuberculosis. The repertoire was sequenced with immunoSEQ multiplex PCR; TCRdb's copy has only in-frame clones and lacks some. The table has around 30,000 clones, more than 70% seen once. Time point meaning: new active TB diagnosis, blood taken before or within 7 days of starting treatment. This material consisted of PBMCs, taken at tuberculosis diagnosis. The receptors stem from an adult with tuberculosis.

The chain carries TRBV30 and TRBJ1-2; D call uncertain. Trimming took 5 bases from V and 7 from J, leaving 8 bases between them. The CDR3 runs 10 residues. The germline V gene has CDR1 GTSNPN and CDR2 SVGIG (reference sequence). CDR3 coding DNA: TGTGCCTGGGCCGAGGGTGGCTACACCTTC. Translation: CAWAEGGYTF.

The J gene is TRBJ1-3, the V gene TRBV9, with 8 bases that match TRBD1. Germline assignment: CDR1 SGDLS and CDR2 YYNGEE. CDR3 size: 18 residues. V dropped 0 bases and J dropped 0; count of bases not matched to a gene: 8. The CDR3: CASSVGLGGQGSGNTIYF. In DNA, the CDR3 is TGTGCCAGCAGCGTAGGATTAGGAGGACAGGGCTCTGGAAACACCATATATTTT.